These 3 T cell receptor beta chains share one sample of origin, sequenced in a study of T cells in Graves' hyperthyroidism and ophthalmopathy. Researchers took RNA transcripts and amplified the TCR beta CDR3 regions from them. First-round RT-PCR targeting the TCR CDR3 was performed with the HTBI primer set. TCRdb recomputed calls from the multiplex PCR reads with MiXCR, one row per CDR3 protein. Of nearly 250,000 distinct CDR3 sequences listed, roughly 22% are singletons. The specimen was blood. These receptors were collected from a woman in her forties with Graves' ophthalmopathy.

This clonotype was counted many times. A much larger clonotype is one base distant, so this may be a read error. This rearrangement joins TRBV20-1 to TRBJ2-7; no reliable D call. Germline CDR1 and CDR2: DFQATT and SNEGSKA (reference sequence). The CDR3 sequence is 12 residues long. The CDR3, as DNA: TGCAGTGCTGGAGATTTCGGTTTCGAGCAGTACTTC. It codes for CSAGDFGFEQYF.

This clonotype was seen at least ten times. The V and J genes are TRBV5-1 and TRBJ1-1; D might be TRBD1 (6 bases). CDR1 and CDR2 from the germline V gene are SGHRS and YFSETQ. V shed 0 bases and J shed 5 bases, with 11 bases lying between them. The CDR3 runs 14 residues. CDR3 sequence: CASSLDGRGTEAFF. In DNA form, the CDR3 reads TGCGCCAGCAGCTTGGACGGGAGGGGGACTGAAGCTTTCTTT.

The gene calls are TRBV6-1 and TRBJ1-1, with TRBD1 as a possible D gene (5 bases). Trimming took off 6 bases at V and 0 bases at J, with 11 bases between the two ends. The CDR3 contains 14 residues. The germline V gene has CDR1 MNHNS and CDR2 SASEGT. The CDR3 spells CASRRDRLNTEAFF. The CDR3 DNA sequence: TGTGCCAGCAGGCGTGACAGATTGAACACTGAAGCTTTCTTT.